These 11 T cell receptor beta chains came from one sample sequenced in a study of spatial heterogeneity in lung cancer. The sample's time point: sample taken at primary tumor resection. TCRdb redid the calling of the 5' RACE reads with MiXCR, one entry per CDR3 protein. The sample includes about 23,000 distinct CDR3 sequences, about 4.7% of them seen just once. The specimen comprised PBMCs, sampled at surgery. The receptors originated from a male donor with early-stage non-small cell lung cancer.

This clonotype has a count of ten or more. The rearrangement joins TRBV6-1 to TRBJ2-5, with a tentative D call TRBD2 (6 bases). This CDR3 has 13 residues. In germline, CDR1 is MNHNS, CDR2 SASEGT. Trimming cost V 4 bases and J 3 bases, with 9 bases left between them. The CDR3 sequence is CASSGDWKETQYF. The CDR3, as DNA: TGTGCCAGCAGTGGGGACTGGAAAGAGACCCAGTACTTC.

Worth noting for this clonotype: It may be a read error: a sequence one base away is much more abundant. The genes are TRBV20-1 and TRBJ1-5; D remains ambiguous. The CDR3 is 13 residues long. V was cut by 1 base and J by 2 bases, with 6 bases left in between. Per germline, CDR1 DFQATT and CDR2 SNEGSKA (reference sequence). The CDR3, as DNA: TGCAGTGCTAGAGGAGATTGCAATCAGCCCCAGCATTTT. Residues: CSARGDCNQPQHF.

This clonotype has a handful of counts. This sequence may be a read error, since a much larger clone differs from it by one base. The chain employs TRBV11-2 and TRBJ1-4; the match to TRBD1 covers 7 bases. The CDR3 runs to 14 residues. After removal of 1 base from V and 8 bases from J, the junction contained 4 bases not matched to a gene. CDR1 and CDR2 from the germline V gene are SGHAT and FQNNGV. CDR3 sequence (DNA): TGTGCCAGCAGCTTAGCCCCACAGGGGGAAAAACTGTTTTTT. Encoded protein: CASSLAPQGEKLFF.

This clonotype was seen many times. The junction does not match germline at one end; this may be a read error. The gene calls are TRBV7-2 and TRBJ1-2, with TRBD1 as a possible D gene (6 bases). CDR3 length equals 15 residues. Looked up from germline, CDR1 is SGHTA and CDR2 is FQGNSA. The CDR3 nucleotides read TGTGTCAGCAGCTTAGTCCCCCAGGGGACCTATGGCTACACCTTC. The encoded protein is CVSSLVPQGTYGYTF. The full variable domain, completed using reference TRBV7-2 and TRBJ1-2, is GAGVSQSPSNKVTEKGKDVELRCDPISGHTALYWYRQSLGQGLEFLIYFQGNSAPDKSGLPSDRFSAERTGGSVSTLTIQRTQQEDSAVYLCVSSLVPQGTYGYTFGSGTRLTVV.

Many counts were recorded for this clonotype. The gene calls are TRBV6-5 and TRBJ2-7, with 8 bases lining up with TRBD1. CDR3 length: 13 amino acids. The V and J ends lost 4 bases and 5 bases, in that order; junction bases with no gene match: 4. The germline V gene encodes CDR1 MNHEY and CDR2 SVGAGI. CDR3 residues: CASSWTGRDEQYF. The CDR3 bases are TGTGCCAGCAGTTGGACAGGGCGGGACGAGCAGTACTTC.

This clonotype appeared many times. The genes are TRBV4-2 and TRBJ2-3; D is possibly TRBD1 (6 bases). The length of the CDR3 is 16 residues. V was clipped by 4 bases and J by 1 base, with 15 bases between them. The germline V gene has CDR1 LGHNA and CDR2 YNFKEQ. The CDR3, as DNA: TGTGCCAGCAGCCTTTCAGGGGACACAGGCACAGATACGCAGTATTTT. Residues: CASSLSGDTGTDTQYF.

This clonotype has ten or more counts. The V and J genes are TRBV7-9 and TRBJ2-5; possible D gene TRBD1, 5 bases. This CDR3 has 13 amino acids. The germline gives CDR1 SEHNR, CDR2 FQNEAQ (reference sequence). V was cut by 5 bases and J by 1 base, with 8 bases left in between. This chain's CDR3 is CASSPTAQETQYF. DNA for the CDR3: TGTGCCAGCAGCCCGACAGCCCAAGAGACCCAGTACTTC.

This clonotype has ten or more counts. The chain links TRBV7-2 to TRBJ2-5, with 8 nucleotides matching TRBD2. J was trimmed by 5 bases and V by 7 bases; bases with no gene match: 9. The V gene's germline CDR1 is SGHTA and CDR2 FQGNSA. The CDR3 totals 14 residues. CDR3 protein: CASTPGRGGETQYF. Written as DNA, the CDR3 is TGTGCCAGCACCCCCGGTCGGGGGGGGGAGACCCAGTACTTC.

This clonotype was counted many times. This chain links TRBV7-2 with TRBJ2-7; 10 bases align to TRBD1. CDR3 length: 12 residues. The germline V gene has CDR1 SGHTA and CDR2 FQGNSA. The junction had 2 bases not matched to a gene; V was cut back by 8 bases and J by 4 bases. DNA for the CDR3: TGTGCCAGCCAGGGACAGGGGTACGAGCAGTACTTC. This codes for CASQGQGYEQYF.

CDR3 nucleotide sequence: TGCAGCATCCAGATCCCTCCAGGCCCTGAAGCTTTCTTT. It codes for CSIQIPPGPEAFF. The chain uses TRBV29-1 and TRBJ1-1; D gene unclear. The CDR3 is 13 amino acids. Germline CDR1 SQVTM, CDR2 ANQGSEA. The V end lost 8 bases, the J end lost 6 bases, and 19 bases lay between the germline ends.

This clonotype was counted many times. This rearrangement joins TRBV5-6 to TRBJ1-1; D gene ambiguous. The CDR3 consists of 14 residues. The V end was cut by 0 bases, the J end by 5 bases, with 11 bases between. CDR1 and CDR2 from the germline V gene are SGHDT and YYEEEE. DNA of the CDR3: TGTGCCAGCAGCTTGGGACCCCACGGGACTGAAGCTTTCTTT. It yields the protein CASSLGPHGTEAFF.